The next 17 T cell receptor beta chains were all read from a single sample in a study of blood T cell repertoires in COVID-19. The data were produced by immunoSEQ multiplex PCR, yet TCRdb's version contains in-frame clones alone and is incomplete. This table holds approximately 120,000 clones, 80% to 85% found once. The sequenced material came from PBMCs or T cells enriched from blood (not recorded which). The receptors derive from a man younger than 45 who had recovered from COVID-19.

The gene calls are TRBV19 and TRBJ1-1, with 10 nucleotides matching TRBD1. There are 19 residues in the CDR3. Germline lookup yields CDR1 LNHDA and CDR2 SQIVND (reference sequence). J was trimmed by 0 bases and V by 5 bases; bases with no gene match: 15. The CDR3 nucleotides read TGTGCCAGTAGTCCGGGGACAGGGGCCAACTTCCAGATGAACACTGAAGCTTTCTTT. Its protein is CASSPGTGANFQMNTEAFF.

The J gene is TRBJ1-2, the V gene TRBV7-9; 10 bases line up with TRBD1. Germline CDR1 and CDR2: SEHNR and FQNEAQ (reference sequence). The ends lost 5 bases at V and 3 bases at J; junction bases unmatched: 6. The CDR3 is 15 residues long. The CDR3 spells CASSPAGTGDYGYTF. In DNA, the CDR3 is TGTGCCAGCAGCCCGGCCGGGACAGGGGACTATGGCTACACCTTC.

The V call is TRBV30, the J call TRBJ2-3; 7 bases are shared with TRBD1. CDR1 is GTSNPN and CDR2 is SVGIG in the germline V gene (reference sequence). Losses at the gene ends were 0 bases for V and 0 bases for J; bases not matched to a gene: 3. This CDR3 is 15 amino acids long. CDR3 residues: CAWSVQGISTDTQYF. In DNA, the CDR3 is TGTGCCTGGAGTGTACAGGGGATCAGCACAGATACGCAGTATTTT.

Points on this clone: The identical CDR3 is also encoded by other nucleotide sequences in the sample. The V call is TRBV2, the J call TRBJ2-7; 8 positions match TRBD2. CDR3 length equals 14 residues. CDR1 is SNHLY and CDR2 is FYNNEI in the germline V gene. The trim removed 8 bases at V and 2 bases at J, leaving 8 bases unmatched. CDR3 coding DNA: TGTGCCAGCTACGGACTAGCAGCCACCTACGAGCAGTACTTC. This encodes CASYGLAATYEQYF.

J is TRBJ2-1 and V is TRBV3-1 (or the pseudogene TRBV3-2), with 10 bases matching TRBD2. The CDR3 covers 15 residues. In germline, CDR1 is LGHDT, CDR2 YNNKEL (reference sequence). With 2 bases clipped from V and 7 bases from J, the junction kept 5 bases outside the gene matches. The CDR3 reads CASSQLAGVRNEQFF. CDR3 nucleotide sequence: TGTGCCAGCAGCCAACTAGCGGGAGTGAGGAATGAGCAGTTCTTC.

This chain connects TRBV19 to TRBJ2-1, with D possibly TRBD2 on 5 matching bases. From germline, CDR1 is LNHDA and CDR2 SQIVND (reference sequence). V was pared by 4 bases and J by 4 bases, with 14 bases between. The CDR3 sequence is 15 residues long. Written as DNA, the CDR3 is TGTGCCAGTAGTAGTCGCGCCGGGGATTACAATGAGCAGTTCTTC. Protein sequence: CASSSRAGDYNEQFF.

The chain uses TRBV3-1 (or the pseudogene TRBV3-2) and TRBJ2-1; 11 nucleotides line up with TRBD2. The CDR3 covers 16 residues. The ends lost 4 bases at V and 4 bases at J; junction bases unmatched: 6. Looked up from germline, CDR1 is LGHDT and CDR2 is YNNKEL (reference sequence). The CDR3: CASSRTTSGVYNEQFF. DNA for the CDR3: TGTGCCAGCAGCCGGACGACTAGCGGGGTATACAATGAGCAGTTCTTC.

The chain uses TRBV10-3 and TRBJ1-5; TRBD1 aligns across 10 bases. V was clipped by 10 bases and J by 0 bases; unmatched bases: 6. The CDR3 is 15 amino acids. CDR1 is ENHRY, CDR2 SYGVKD, per germline. The CDR3 protein is CATGGQGNSNQPQHF. CDR3 nucleotide sequence: TGTGCCACGGGGGGACAGGGGAATAGCAATCAGCCCCAGCATTTT.

The V and J genes are TRBV6-2 or TRBV6-3 and TRBJ2-2, with 9 nucleotides matching TRBD2. This CDR3 spans 15 amino acids. The J segment lost 6 bases and the V segment lost 0 bases, leaving 2 bases of the junction unmatched. Germline CDR1 MNHEY, CDR2 SVGEGT. The CDR3: CASSYSGGRAGELFF. The CDR3 DNA follows: TGTGCCAGCAGTTACTCTGGCGGGAGGGCCGGGGAGCTGTTTTTT.

The sample holds one count of this clone. The gene calls are TRBV6-1 and TRBJ1-5; the D gene is possibly TRBD1 (5 bases). Germline loops: CDR1 MNHNS, CDR2 SASEGT. Trimming removed 1 base at V and 3 bases at J, with 10 bases between. The CDR3 extends over 15 amino acids. CDR3 coding DNA: TGTGCCAGCAGTGAAGAGGGGCTCCCCAATCAGCCCCAGCATTTT. It specifies CASSEEGLPNQPQHF.

The chain employs TRBV10-1 and TRBJ1-3, with a possible D match to TRBD1 (5 bases). Trimming pared 2 bases from V and 2 bases from J, leaving 7 bases between. The CDR3 consists of 14 residues. The germline V gene encodes CDR1 WNHNN and CDR2 SYGVQD (reference sequence). The CDR3 loop is CASSEDSAGNTIYF. CDR3 nucleotides: TGCGCCAGCAGTGAGGACAGCGCTGGAAACACCATATATTTT.

V is TRBV5-5 and J is TRBJ1-1; the D is unclear. Germline values: CDR1 SGHKS, CDR2 YYEKEE (reference sequence). Trimming left V 0 bases short and J 3 bases short, with 9 bases between. This CDR3 spans 14 amino acids. CDR3 loop: CASSLGVRDTEAFF. CDR3 nucleotide sequence: TGTGCCAGCAGCTTGGGCGTGCGAGACACTGAAGCTTTCTTT.

The rearrangement uses TRBV28 and TRBJ1-2, with a weak D call TRBD1 (6 bases). Germline V gene data show CDR1 as MDHEN and CDR2 as SYDVKM. The ends were cut back, 7 bases at V and 2 bases at J, with 8 bases in the middle. This CDR3 is built from 12 residues. CDR3 amino acids: CASITGNYGYTF. The CDR3 DNA reads TGTGCCAGCATTACAGGGAACTATGGCTACACCTTC.

J is TRBJ1-4 and V is TRBV18, with no clear D. From germline, CDR1 is KGHSH and CDR2 LQKENI. This CDR3 is built from 15 residues. The V gene lost 2 bases and the J gene lost 0 bases, with 7 bases spanning the gap. The CDR3 DNA follows: TGTGCCAGCTCACCAGTGGGAGCAACTAATGAAAAACTGTTTTTT. Translating gives CASSPVGATNEKLFF.

This clone was picked up a small number of times. The genes are TRBV27 and TRBJ2-1, with unresolved D. The CDR3 is 15 residues long. The germline gives CDR1 MNHEY, CDR2 SMNVEV (reference sequence). V lost 7 bases to trimming and J lost 3 bases, with 16 bases between them. For the CDR3, the DNA is TGTGCCAGCACTTCCCGCCGAGCCTACTACAATGAGCAGTTCTTC. Translated, it gives CASTSRRAYYNEQFF.

This chain joins TRBV11-2 and TRBJ1-2; D gene unclear. Looked up from germline, CDR1 is SGHAT and CDR2 is FQNNGV. The CDR3 covers 12 residues. The ends were cut back, 3 bases at V and 2 bases at J, with 4 bases in the middle. CDR3 coding DNA: TGTGCCAGCAGCTTGGGCAACTATGGCTACACCTTC. It yields the protein CASSLGNYGYTF.

This chain connects TRBV29-1 to TRBJ1-5; no clear D. V lost 6 bases to trimming and J lost 2 bases, with 8 bases between them. Germline V gene lookup returns CDR1 SQVTM and CDR2 ANQGSEA. The CDR3 length is 12 residues. This CDR3 is CSVVTGNQPQHF. In nucleotides, the CDR3 is TGCAGCGTGGTTACAGGCAATCAGCCCCAGCATTTT. Full variable domain (remainder filled in from reference TRBV29-1 and TRBJ1-5): SAVISQKPSRDICQRGTSLTIQCQVDSQVTMMFWYRQQPGQSLTLIATANQGSEATYESGFVIDKFPISRPNLTFSTLTVSNMSPEDSSIYLCSVVTGNQPQHFGDGTRLSIL.